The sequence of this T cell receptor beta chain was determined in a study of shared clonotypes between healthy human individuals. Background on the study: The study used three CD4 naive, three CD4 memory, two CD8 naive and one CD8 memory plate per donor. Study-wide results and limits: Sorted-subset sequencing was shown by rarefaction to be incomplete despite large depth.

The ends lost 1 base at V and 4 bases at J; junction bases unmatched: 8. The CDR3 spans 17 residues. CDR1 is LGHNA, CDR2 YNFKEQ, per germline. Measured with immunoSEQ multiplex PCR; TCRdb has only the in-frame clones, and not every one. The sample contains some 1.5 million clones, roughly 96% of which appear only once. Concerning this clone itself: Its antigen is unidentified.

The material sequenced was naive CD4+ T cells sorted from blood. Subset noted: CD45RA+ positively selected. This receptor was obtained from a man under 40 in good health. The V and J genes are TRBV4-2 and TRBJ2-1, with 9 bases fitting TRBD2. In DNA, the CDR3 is TGTGCCAGCAGCCAAGTTCGGGTGACTAGCGGTTACAATGAGCAGTTCTTC. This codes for CASSQVRVTSGYNEQFF.